These T cell receptor beta chains were read from a single sample in a study of blood T cell repertoires in COVID-19. The protocol was immunoSEQ multiplex PCR, while the TCRdb copy is restricted to in-frame clones and leaves out a portion. The repertoire holds fewer than 250,000 clones, roughly 84% seen once, with about 10% in the top ten. Sequenced material: peripheral blood. All receptors come from a woman of 80 years or more with COVID-19, enrolled during active disease. Both conserved end residues are part of each CDR3. The order of the fields is CDR3 protein, CDR3 DNA, J gene, D gene, CDR3 length, clone size, V gene. D genes are given only for firm matches. Expanded clones get a size class; other rows say once, few or many, or leave the size out.

cdr3_aa: CSAPYREAFF; cdr3_nt: TGCAGTGCCCCCTACCGGGAAGCTTTCTTT; j_call: TRBJ1-1; d_call: -; cdr3_length: 10; clone_size: -; v_call: TRBV20-1
cdr3_aa: CAWSVRGTGGEKLFF; cdr3_nt: TGTGCCTGGAGTGTCCGAGGGACGGGGGGTGAAAAACTGTTTTTT; j_call: TRBJ1-4; d_call: -; cdr3_length: 15; clone_size: -; v_call: TRBV30
cdr3_aa: CASSLREGGGDGYTF; cdr3_nt: TGTGCCAGCAGTTTAAGGGAGGGCGGAGGGGATGGCTACACCTTC; j_call: TRBJ1-2; d_call: -; cdr3_length: 15; clone_size: -; v_call: TRBV27
cdr3_aa: CASNRGPDYGYTF; cdr3_nt: TGTGCCTCTAACAGGGGGCCAGACTATGGCTACACCTTC; j_call: TRBJ1-2; d_call: TRBD1; cdr3_length: 13; clone_size: -; v_call: TRBV7-2
cdr3_aa: CASSLVGAGGYTF; cdr3_nt: TGTGCCAGCAGTTTAGTGGGGGCTGGTGGCTACACCTTC; j_call: TRBJ1-2; d_call: -; cdr3_length: 13; clone_size: -; v_call: TRBV28
cdr3_aa: CASSYPGQGSNQPQHF; cdr3_nt: TGTGCCAGCAGTTACCCGGGACAGGGAAGCAATCAGCCCCAGCATTTT; j_call: TRBJ1-5; d_call: TRBD1; cdr3_length: 16; clone_size: -; v_call: TRBV6-6
cdr3_aa: CASSSWTGAPTGEQFF; cdr3_nt: TGCGCCAGCAGCTCCTGGACAGGGGCCCCGACAGGGGAGCAGTTCTTC; j_call: TRBJ2-1; d_call: TRBD1; cdr3_length: 16; clone_size: -; v_call: TRBV5-1
cdr3_aa: CASSPQGQGTKAFF; cdr3_nt: TGTGCCAGCTCACCACAGGGACAGGGAACGAAGGCTTTCTTT; j_call: TRBJ1-1; d_call: TRBD1; cdr3_length: 14; clone_size: -; v_call: TRBV18
cdr3_aa: CASSLDYGTGGPKARGNIQYF; cdr3_nt: TGCGCCAGCAGCTTGGACTATGGGACAGGGGGCCCCAAAGCTCGCGGGAACATTCAGTACTTC; j_call: TRBJ2-4; d_call: TRBD1; cdr3_length: 21; clone_size: -; v_call: TRBV5-1
cdr3_aa: CASSEMRGGDSNQPQHF; cdr3_nt: TGTGCCAGCAGTGAGATGAGGGGAGGGGATAGCAATCAGCCCCAGCATTTT; j_call: TRBJ1-5; d_call: -; cdr3_length: 17; clone_size: -; v_call: TRBV25-1
cdr3_aa: CASSASSFGNTGELFF; cdr3_nt: TGCGCCAGCAGCGCATCGTCCTTCGGGAACACCGGGGAGCTGTTTTTT; j_call: TRBJ2-2; d_call: -; cdr3_length: 16; clone_size: -; v_call: TRBV4-1
cdr3_aa: CASSWGTSGGTDTQYF; cdr3_nt: TGCGCCAGCAGCTGGGGGACTAGCGGGGGAACAGATACGCAGTATTTT; j_call: TRBJ2-3; d_call: TRBD2; cdr3_length: 16; clone_size: -; v_call: TRBV5-1
cdr3_aa: CASSSGGLDYGYTF; cdr3_nt: TGTGCCAGCAGCTCAGGGGGATTGGACTATGGCTACACCTTC; j_call: TRBJ1-2; d_call: TRBD1; cdr3_length: 14; clone_size: -; v_call: TRBV5-4
cdr3_aa: CASSWEGGHNSPLHF; cdr3_nt: TGTGCCAGCAGTTGGGAGGGGGGCCATAATTCACCCCTCCACTTT; j_call: TRBJ1-6; d_call: -; cdr3_length: 15; clone_size: once; v_call: TRBV2
cdr3_aa: CATTWGVNEKLFF; cdr3_nt: TGTGCCACCACCTGGGGCGTTAATGAAAAACTGTTTTTT; j_call: TRBJ1-4; d_call: -; cdr3_length: 13; clone_size: -; v_call: TRBV2
cdr3_aa: CASSLITGYGYNEQFF; cdr3_nt: TGCGCCAGCAGCTTAATAACAGGGTATGGTTACAATGAGCAGTTCTTC; j_call: TRBJ2-1; d_call: -; cdr3_length: 16; clone_size: -; v_call: TRBV5-1
cdr3_aa: CASSPGQGAEKLFF; cdr3_nt: TGTGCCAGCAGCCCCGGACAGGGGGCAGAAAAACTGTTTTTT; j_call: TRBJ1-4; d_call: TRBD1; cdr3_length: 14; clone_size: -; v_call: TRBV7-2
cdr3_aa: CASSLSSSSNTEAFF; cdr3_nt: TGTGCCAGCAGTCTAAGCTCCTCCTCGAACACTGAAGCTTTCTTT; j_call: TRBJ1-1; d_call: -; cdr3_length: 15; clone_size: -; v_call: TRBV27
cdr3_aa: CASRDRGTTNEKLFF; cdr3_nt: TGTGCCAGCAGGGACAGGGGGACAACTAATGAAAAACTGTTTTTT; j_call: TRBJ1-4; d_call: TRBD1; cdr3_length: 15; clone_size: -; v_call: TRBV7-8
cdr3_aa: CASSLQQGGDSPLHF; cdr3_nt: TGTGCCAGTAGTCTTCAACAGGGGGGGGATTCACCCCTCCACTTT; j_call: TRBJ1-6; d_call: TRBD1; cdr3_length: 15; clone_size: -; v_call: TRBV19
cdr3_aa: CAWDSTSNQPQHF; cdr3_nt: TGTGCCTGGGATAGTACTAGCAATCAGCCCCAGCATTTT; j_call: TRBJ1-5; d_call: -; cdr3_length: 13; clone_size: -; v_call: TRBV30
cdr3_aa: CASSQDSRGPMGYTF; cdr3_nt: TGTGCCAGCAGCCAAGATTCGAGGGGGCCAATGGGCTACACCTTC; j_call: TRBJ1-2; d_call: TRBD1; cdr3_length: 15; clone_size: once; v_call: TRBV3-1/TRBV3-2
cdr3_aa: CATSAADTQYF; cdr3_nt: TGTGCCACCAGTGCAGCAGATACGCAGTATTTT; j_call: TRBJ2-3; d_call: -; cdr3_length: 11; clone_size: -; v_call: TRBV24-1
cdr3_aa: CASTPSGGKETQYF; cdr3_nt: TGTGCCAGCACTCCCTCGGGGGGAAAAGAGACCCAGTACTTC; j_call: TRBJ2-5; d_call: TRBD2; cdr3_length: 14; clone_size: -; v_call: TRBV18
cdr3_aa: CASRGYNSPLHF; cdr3_nt: TGTGCCAGCCGGGGGTATAATTCACCCCTCCACTTT; j_call: TRBJ1-6; d_call: -; cdr3_length: 12; clone_size: -; v_call: TRBV25-1
cdr3_aa: CASSPDSKETQYF; cdr3_nt: TGTGCCAGCAGTCCCGACAGTAAAGAGACCCAGTACTTC; j_call: TRBJ2-5; d_call: -; cdr3_length: 13; clone_size: -; v_call: TRBV12-3/TRBV12-4
cdr3_aa: CSVQRGQVFSGNTIYF; cdr3_nt: TGCAGCGTCCAACGCGGACAGGTCTTCTCTGGAAACACCATATATTTT; j_call: TRBJ1-3; d_call: TRBD1; cdr3_length: 16; clone_size: -; v_call: TRBV29-1
cdr3_aa: CASSIAGPNQPQHF; cdr3_nt: TGTGCCAGTAGTATCGCAGGGCCGAATCAGCCCCAGCATTTT; j_call: TRBJ1-5; d_call: -; cdr3_length: 14; clone_size: -; v_call: TRBV19
cdr3_aa: CASSLRGGRGTDTQYF; cdr3_nt: TGTGCCAGCAGCTTACGGGGGGGCCGGGGCACAGATACGCAGTATTTT; j_call: TRBJ2-3; d_call: TRBD2; cdr3_length: 16; clone_size: -; v_call: TRBV3-1/TRBV3-2
cdr3_aa: CASSLSGVGDTQYF; cdr3_nt: TGCGCCAGCAGCTTGAGCGGGGTCGGAGATACGCAGTATTTT; j_call: TRBJ2-3; d_call: TRBD2; cdr3_length: 14; clone_size: -; v_call: TRBV5-1
cdr3_aa: CASSHQTGEVEAFF; cdr3_nt: TGTGCCAGCAGTCACCAAACAGGGGAGGTTGAAGCTTTCTTT; j_call: TRBJ1-1; d_call: TRBD1; cdr3_length: 14; clone_size: -; v_call: TRBV28
cdr3_aa: CAIRQGAVNTEAFF; cdr3_nt: TGTGCCATCCGACAGGGGGCGGTGAACACTGAAGCTTTCTTT; j_call: TRBJ1-1; d_call: TRBD1; cdr3_length: 14; clone_size: -; v_call: TRBV10-3